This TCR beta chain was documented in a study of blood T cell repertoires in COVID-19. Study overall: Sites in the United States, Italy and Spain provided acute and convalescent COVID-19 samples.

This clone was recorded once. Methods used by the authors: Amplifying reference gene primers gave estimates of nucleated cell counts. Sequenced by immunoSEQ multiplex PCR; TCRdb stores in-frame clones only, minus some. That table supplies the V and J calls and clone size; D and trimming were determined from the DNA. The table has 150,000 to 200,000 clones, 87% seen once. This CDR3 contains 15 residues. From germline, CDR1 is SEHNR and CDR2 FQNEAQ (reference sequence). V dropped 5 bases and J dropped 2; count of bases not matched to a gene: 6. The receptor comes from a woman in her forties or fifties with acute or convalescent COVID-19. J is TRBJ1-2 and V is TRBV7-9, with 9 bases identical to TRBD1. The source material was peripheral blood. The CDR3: CASSRPGTGNYGYTF. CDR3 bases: TGTGCCAGCAGCCGTCCCGGGACAGGGAACTATGGCTACACCTTC.